This TCR beta chain was obtained from a study of resident and recirculating memory T cells in vitiligo. About the research overall: Epidermis came from shave biopsies of lesional and nonlesional sites, plus PBMCs. Study-level results: Non-conserved TCRs across sites and patients suggested distinct clones per lesion.

Stable patients also lacked confetti depigmentation, a sign of active vitiligo. Anyone treated within the previous three months was excluded. Sequencing was performed with immunoSEQ multiplex PCR; in TCRdb, only in-frame clones are kept and a portion is missing. The table lists some 70,000 clones, roughly nine tenths of them singletons. This CDR3 is built from 15 residues. Germline V gene lookup returns CDR1 SGHDT and CDR2 YYEEEE. Trimming took off 1 base at V and 1 base at J, with 9 bases between the two ends. As to this clone: The antigen is unknown.

The chain has TRBV5-6 and TRBJ1-5; D unclear. This TCR came from a male donor with vitiligo. Material: blood. CDR3 in amino acids: CASSLTGPSNQPQHF. In DNA, the CDR3 is TGTGCCAGCAGCTTGACTGGGCCGAGCAATCAGCCCCAGCATTTT.